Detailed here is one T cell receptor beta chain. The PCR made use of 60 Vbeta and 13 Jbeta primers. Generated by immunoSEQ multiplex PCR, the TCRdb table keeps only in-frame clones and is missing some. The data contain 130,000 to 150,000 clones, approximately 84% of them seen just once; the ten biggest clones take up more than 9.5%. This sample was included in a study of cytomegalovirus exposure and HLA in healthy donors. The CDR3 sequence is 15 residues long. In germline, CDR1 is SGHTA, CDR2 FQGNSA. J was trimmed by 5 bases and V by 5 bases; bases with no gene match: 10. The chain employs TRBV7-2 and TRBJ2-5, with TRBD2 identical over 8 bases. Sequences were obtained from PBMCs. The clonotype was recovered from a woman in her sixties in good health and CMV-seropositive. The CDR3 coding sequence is TGTGCCAGCAGCCCGGCGGGGGGAGGGGCGGAGACCCAGTACTTC. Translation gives CASSPAGGGAETQYF.